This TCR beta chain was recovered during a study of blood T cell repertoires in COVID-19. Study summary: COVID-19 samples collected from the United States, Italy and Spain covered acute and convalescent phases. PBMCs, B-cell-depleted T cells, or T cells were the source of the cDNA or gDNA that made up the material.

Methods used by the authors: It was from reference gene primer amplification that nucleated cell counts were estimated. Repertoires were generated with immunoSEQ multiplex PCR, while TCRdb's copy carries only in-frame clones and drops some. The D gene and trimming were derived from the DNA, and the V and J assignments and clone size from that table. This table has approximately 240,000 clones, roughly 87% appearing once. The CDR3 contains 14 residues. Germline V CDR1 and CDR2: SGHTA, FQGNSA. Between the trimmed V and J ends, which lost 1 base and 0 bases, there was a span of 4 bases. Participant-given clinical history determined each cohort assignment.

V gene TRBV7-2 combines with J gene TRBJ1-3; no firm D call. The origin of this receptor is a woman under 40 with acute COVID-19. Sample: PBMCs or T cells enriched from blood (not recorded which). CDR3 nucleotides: TGTGCCAGCAGCTTAGACGGCTCTGGAAACACCATATATTTT. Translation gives CASSLDGSGNTIYF.